Reported below is one T cell receptor beta chain. Antigen unknown. The sample originates from a study of T cells expressing NK-cell markers. In the study overall: It was sorted CD3+CD56-NKG2C+, CD3+CD56+NKG2C- and CD3+CD56+NKG2C+ T cells that provided the TCR beta repertoires. Seven of eight sequenced donors tested HCMV-seropositive; one tested seronegative.

After re-calling the 5' RACE reads, TCRdb lists one entry per CDR3 protein, DNA absent. Its clone listing holds 450,000 to 600,000 distinct CDR3 sequences. The CDR3 runs to 15 residues. Germline CDR1 and CDR2: SGHTA and FQGNSA. Findings and limits, study-wide: A range of about 1.0-8% of CD8+ T cells consisted of dominant NKG2C+ clonotypes in roughly 6 donors.

V usage is TRBV7-2 and J usage is TRBJ2-7; TCRdb designates TRBD2, a call that cannot be tested without DNA. This receptor was identified in a man between 18 and 29 years old in good health. What was sequenced was blood T cells: a sorted CD56 or NKG2C T cell subset, CD4+ or CD8+ T cells, or bulk PBMC T cells (not recorded which). This chain's CDR3 is CASSLFHGGTYEQYF. Full variable domain (outside the CDR3, taken from reference TRBV7-2 and TRBJ2-7): GAGVSQSPSNKVTEKGKDVELRCDPISGHTALYWYRQSLGQGLEFLIYFQGNSAPDKSGLPSDRFSAERTGGSVSTLTIQRTQQEDSAVYLCASSLFHGGTYEQYFGPGTRLTVT.